This T cell receptor beta chain was retrieved from a study of Ad26.COV2.S vaccination and SARS-CoV-2 variants (dated by TCRdb to the early 2020s). Concerning the study at large: Donors in the vaccine arm were drawn from COV1001, a multicentre, randomized, double-blind, placebo-controlled phase I-IIa trial testing Ad26.COV2.S in healthy adults. Dosing of Ad26.COV2.S was intramuscular, at either 5x10^10 or 1x10^11 viral particles, delivered as one shot or as two shots spaced 56 days apart. The specificity and breadth of SARS-CoV-2-reactive T cell receptors after Ad26.COV2.S vaccination were assessed by TCRbeta repertoire sequencing. The TCR-sequenced set comprised about 30 samples: some 20 Ad26.COV2.S vaccine recipients, 5 placebo recipients and 8 SARS-CoV-2 convalescent individuals. Trial participants were randomized into five groups of five: low-dose or high-dose Ad26.COV2.S given once or twice, or placebo on both occasions. Investigators remained blinded to trial group allocation during experiments and outcome assessment.

Trimming at the junction amounts to 6 bases on V and 1 base on J, and the germline ends lie 13 bases apart. CDR1 and CDR2, per the germline V gene, are SNHLY and FYNNEI. The CDR3 holds 15 amino acids from the cysteine to the phenylalanine. The read is trimmed to its CDR3 DNA, 45 bases read in frame from base 1. What the authors observed across the whole study: After vaccination, substantial breadth of spike-specific CD8+ and CD4+ T cell responses was reported. It was noted by the authors that total T cell responses may have been underestimated by the TCR breadth and depth analyses. Higher spike-specific TCR breadth was observed in Ad26.COV2.S recipients than in placebo recipients (P = 0.0014). Vaccine and placebo recipients had similar non-spike TCR breadth, a finding consistent with the vaccine containing only spike. The study was not powered to compare responses between vaccine doses or regimens.

On this clone itself: Its antigen is still unknown. Base quality data are lacking; no much larger clone is found one base away.

TCRbeta CDR3 regions were sequenced with the immunoSEQ Assay. After extraction, genomic DNA underwent amplification by bias-controlled multiplex PCR, followed by high-throughput sequencing. For the original study's pipeline: Collapsing and filtering of sequences were performed to quantify the absolute abundance of each unique TCRbeta CDR3 region. T cell fraction was estimated by normalization of TCRbeta template counts to usable DNA, with usable DNA being measured through amplification of reference genes present in all nucleated cells. Repertoire TCRs were annotated as SARS-CoV-2-specific when V gene, CDR3 amino acid sequence and J gene were exactly matched to a known reactive TCR set. The reference SARS-CoV-2 TCR set came from MIRA and was filtered for enrichment in COVID-19-positive ImmuneCODE repertoires, removing public or cross-reactive TCRs. Using the MIRA antigens, annotated TCRs were further analysed by specific ORF or by position within an ORF. Breadth was defined as the number of annotated unique rearrangements divided by the total number of unique productive rearrangements, and depth was defined as the summed frequency of the annotated unique rearrangements. Two-sided Wilcoxon rank-sum tests were used to compare TCR breadth between groups. TCRdb retrieved this table from immuneACCESS and kept in-frame rearrangements only. Not all clones are present; in checked studies, unresolved V genes account for under half, and no reason is known for the remainder. For V, J and clone size, that table is used; D and trimming come from the DNA. The sample table holds approximately 480,000 clones, of which around 85% were seen once. Jointly, the top ten make up over 10% of the sample.

Taken with the paper, the label for treatment or condition translates to: 15 to 20 received Ad26.COV2.S at low or high dose, single or two shots; about 5 received placebo; per-sample allocation not given. Repertoires of vaccine and placebo recipients were sequenced from samples taken on day 63 after the first injection. Between 29 July and 7 August 2020, Cohort 1b enrolled about two dozen adults aged 18-55 years at one site in Boston, USA. Ad26.COV2.S consisted of a replication-incompetent adenovirus type 26 vector by which a prefusion-stabilized SARS-CoV-2 spike protein from the original Wuhan strain was expressed.

The starting material was peripheral blood, obtained in a trial of Ad26.COV2.S vaccine versus placebo. The sequence joins TRBV2 to TRBJ1-5; the D segment could be TRBD1, given 6 matching bases. The clonotype was recovered from a person aged 18 to 59 who received the Ad26.COV2.S COVID-19 vaccine or a placebo. The CDR3 reads as follows: CASRAGETSNQPQHF. In nucleotides, the sequence is TGTGCCAGCAGGGCAGGGGAAACCAGCAATCAGCCCCAGCATTTT.